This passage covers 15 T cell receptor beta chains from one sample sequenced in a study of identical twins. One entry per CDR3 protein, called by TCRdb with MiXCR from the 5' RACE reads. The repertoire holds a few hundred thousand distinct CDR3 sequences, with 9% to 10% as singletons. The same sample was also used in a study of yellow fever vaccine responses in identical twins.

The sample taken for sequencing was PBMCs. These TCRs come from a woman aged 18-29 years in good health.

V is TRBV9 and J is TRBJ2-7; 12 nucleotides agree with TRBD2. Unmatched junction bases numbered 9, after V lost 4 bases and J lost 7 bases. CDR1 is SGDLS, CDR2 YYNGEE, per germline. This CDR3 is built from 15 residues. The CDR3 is CASSPRTSGTGEQYF. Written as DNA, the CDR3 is TGTGCCAGCAGCCCACGGACTAGCGGGACCGGGGAGCAGTACTTC.

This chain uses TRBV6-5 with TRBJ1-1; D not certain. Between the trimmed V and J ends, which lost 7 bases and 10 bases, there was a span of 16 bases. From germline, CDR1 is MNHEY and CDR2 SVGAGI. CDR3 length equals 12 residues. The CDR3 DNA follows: TGTGCCAGCACACATTCGACGGGGAGAGCTTTCTTT. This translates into CASTHSTGRAFF.

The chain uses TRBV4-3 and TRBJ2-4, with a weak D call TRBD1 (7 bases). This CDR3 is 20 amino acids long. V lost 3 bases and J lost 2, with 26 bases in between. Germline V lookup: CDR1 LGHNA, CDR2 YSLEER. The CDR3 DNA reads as TGCGCCAGCAGCCAGGCCCTAGGGGCAGGGGGGTCGAACACCAAAAACATTCAGTACTTC. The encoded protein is CASSQALGAGGSNTKNIQYF.

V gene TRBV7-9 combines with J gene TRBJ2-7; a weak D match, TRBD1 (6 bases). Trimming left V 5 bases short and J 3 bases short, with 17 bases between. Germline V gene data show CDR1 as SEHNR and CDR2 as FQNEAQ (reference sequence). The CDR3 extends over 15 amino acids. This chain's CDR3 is CASSRAQGQIYEQYF. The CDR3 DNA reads TGTGCCAGCAGCCGCGCTCAAGGACAGATCTACGAGCAGTACTTC.

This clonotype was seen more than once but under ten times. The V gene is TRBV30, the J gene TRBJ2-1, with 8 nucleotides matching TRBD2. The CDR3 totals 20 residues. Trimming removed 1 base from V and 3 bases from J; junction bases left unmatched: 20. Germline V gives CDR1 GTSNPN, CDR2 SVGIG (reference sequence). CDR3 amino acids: CAWSDDRGRPGNDVYNEQFF. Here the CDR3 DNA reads TGTGCCTGGAGTGACGATCGCGGGAGGCCCGGGAACGACGTCTACAATGAGCAGTTCTTC.

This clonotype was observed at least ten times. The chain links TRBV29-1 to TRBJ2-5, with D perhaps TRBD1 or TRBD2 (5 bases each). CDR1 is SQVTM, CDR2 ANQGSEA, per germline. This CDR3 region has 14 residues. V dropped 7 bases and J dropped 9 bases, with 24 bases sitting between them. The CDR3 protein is CSGRTGHLGVPQYF. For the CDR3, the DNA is TGCAGCGGCAGGACTGGGCATTTAGGGGTGCCCCAGTACTTC.

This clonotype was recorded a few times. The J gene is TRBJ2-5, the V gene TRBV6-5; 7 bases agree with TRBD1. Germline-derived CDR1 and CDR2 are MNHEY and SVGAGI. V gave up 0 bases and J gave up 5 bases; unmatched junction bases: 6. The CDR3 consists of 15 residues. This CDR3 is CASSYSRGRGETQYF. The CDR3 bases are TGTGCCAGCAGTTACTCTAGGGGGCGAGGGGAGACCCAGTACTTC.

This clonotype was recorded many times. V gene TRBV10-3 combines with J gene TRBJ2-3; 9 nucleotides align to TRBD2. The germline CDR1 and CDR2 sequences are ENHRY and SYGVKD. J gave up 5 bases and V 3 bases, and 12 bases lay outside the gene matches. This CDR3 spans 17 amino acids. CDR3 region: CAISESLWASGVDTQYF. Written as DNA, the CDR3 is TGTGCCATCAGTGAAAGTCTCTGGGCTAGCGGGGTAGATACGCAGTATTTT.

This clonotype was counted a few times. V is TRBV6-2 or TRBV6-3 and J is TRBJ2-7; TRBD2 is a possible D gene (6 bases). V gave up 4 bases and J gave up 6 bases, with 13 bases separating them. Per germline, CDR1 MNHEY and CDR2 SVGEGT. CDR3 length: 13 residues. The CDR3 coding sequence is TGTGCCAGCAGTTGGGCCGGAGGGTCCGAGCAGTACTTC. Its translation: CASSWAGGSEQYF.

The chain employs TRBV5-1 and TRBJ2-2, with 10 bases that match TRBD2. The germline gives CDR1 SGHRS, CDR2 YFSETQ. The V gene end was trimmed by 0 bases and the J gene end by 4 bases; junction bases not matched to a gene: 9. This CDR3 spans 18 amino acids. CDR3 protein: CASSLVSSGSLGTGELFF. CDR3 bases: TGCGCCAGCAGCTTGGTATCTAGCGGGAGTCTCGGCACCGGGGAGCTGTTTTTT.

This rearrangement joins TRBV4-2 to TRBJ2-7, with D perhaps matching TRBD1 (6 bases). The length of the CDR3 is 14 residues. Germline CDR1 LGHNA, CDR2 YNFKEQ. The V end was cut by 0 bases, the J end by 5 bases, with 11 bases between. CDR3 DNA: TGTGCCAGCAGCCAAGACCCTGAGGGGGACGAGCAGTACTTC. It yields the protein CASSQDPEGDEQYF.

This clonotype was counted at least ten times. Written as DNA, the CDR3 is TGCAGTGCTAGAACTAGCGGGCTTCCCTACGAGCAGTACTTC. It is translated as CSARTSGLPYEQYF. The chain carries TRBV20-1 and TRBJ2-7; 9 bases are a match to TRBD2. Germline V gene sequence: CDR1 DFQATT, CDR2 SNEGSKA (reference sequence). This CDR3 has 14 amino acids. The ends lost 2 bases at V and 2 bases at J; junction bases unmatched: 4.

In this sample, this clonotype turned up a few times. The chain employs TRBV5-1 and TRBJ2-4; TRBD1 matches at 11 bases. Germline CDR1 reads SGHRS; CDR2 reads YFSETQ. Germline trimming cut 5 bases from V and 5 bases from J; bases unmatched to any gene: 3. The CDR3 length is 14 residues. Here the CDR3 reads CASRRDRGENIQYF. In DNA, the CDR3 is TGCGCCAGCAGGAGGGACAGGGGGGAAAACATTCAGTACTTC.

The CDR3 is CASSTWTGRNEQFF. The CDR3, as DNA: TGTGCCAGCAGCACCTGGACAGGGCGGAATGAGCAGTTCTTC. This chain uses TRBV11-2 with TRBJ2-1, with TRBD1 identical over 8 bases. CDR1 is SGHAT and CDR2 is FQNNGV in the germline V gene. The junction had 7 bases not matched to a gene; V was cut back by 5 bases and J by 7 bases. The CDR3 runs 14 residues.

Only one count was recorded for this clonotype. DNA of the CDR3: TGTGCCAGCAGTGAAATGGAGGGGAGCACAGATACGCAGTATTTT. Translated, it gives CASSEMEGSTDTQYF. The chain combines TRBV2 with TRBJ2-3; tentative D call: TRBD2 (6 bases). The CDR3 sequence is 15 residues long. V dropped 2 bases and J dropped 0 bases, with 9 bases sitting between them. The germline CDR1 and CDR2 sequences are SNHLY and FYNNEI.